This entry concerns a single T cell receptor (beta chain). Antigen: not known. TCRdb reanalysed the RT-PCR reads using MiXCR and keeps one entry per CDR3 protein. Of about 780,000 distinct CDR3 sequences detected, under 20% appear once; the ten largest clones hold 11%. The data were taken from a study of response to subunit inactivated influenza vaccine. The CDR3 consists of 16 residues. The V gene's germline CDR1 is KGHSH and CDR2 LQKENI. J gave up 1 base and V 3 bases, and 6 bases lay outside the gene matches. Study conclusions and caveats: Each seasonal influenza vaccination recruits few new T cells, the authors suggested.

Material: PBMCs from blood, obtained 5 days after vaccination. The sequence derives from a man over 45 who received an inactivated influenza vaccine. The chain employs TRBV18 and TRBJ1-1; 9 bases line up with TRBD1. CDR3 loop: CASSPPGQGGNTEAFF. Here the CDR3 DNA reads TGTGCCAGCTCACCTCCGGGACAGGGAGGGAACACTGAAGCTTTCTTT.